The 13 T cell receptor beta chains below were found in one sample sequenced in a study of cytomegalovirus exposure and HLA in healthy donors. The repertoire was sequenced with immunoSEQ multiplex PCR; TCRdb's copy has only in-frame clones and lacks some. The sample contains about 250,000 clones, about 88% of which appear only once. Sequencing input: PBMCs. The receptors shown here come from a man between 18 and 35 years old in good health and CMV-seropositive.

V is TRBV30 and J is TRBJ1-5; D ambiguous. The germline CDR1 and CDR2 sequences are GTSNPN and SVGIG (reference sequence). Trimming took off 2 bases at V and 0 bases at J, with 5 bases between the two ends. The CDR3 is 13 residues long. CDR3 sequence reads: CAWSKNSNQPQHF. The CDR3 DNA reads as TGTGCCTGGAGTAAGAATAGCAATCAGCCCCAGCATTTT.

This chain uses TRBV15 with TRBJ2-1, with 8 bases lining up with TRBD2. Germline assignment: CDR1 LNHNV and CDR2 YYDKDF (reference sequence). J gave up 1 base and V 0 bases, and 8 bases lay outside the gene matches. This CDR3 has 18 residues. The CDR3 region has the DNA TGTGCCACCAGCAGAGAGGTCCAAGCGGGAGAATCCTACAATGAGCAGTTCTTC. Translated: CATSREVQAGESYNEQFF.

The J gene is TRBJ2-3, the V gene TRBV20-1; D is unresolved. From germline, CDR1 is DFQATT and CDR2 SNEGSKA (reference sequence). CDR3 length: 10 residues. CDR3 coding DNA: TGCACCGCCTCGATGGCTACGCAGTATTTT. Translation gives CTASMATQYF.

The genes are TRBV5-4 and TRBJ1-2; 9 bases agree with TRBD1. There are 15 residues in the CDR3. The V gene's germline CDR1 is SGHNT and CDR2 YYREEE (reference sequence). Trimming cost V 4 bases and J 3 bases; bases outside gene matches: 7. The chain's CDR3 is CASSQGTGRDYGYTF. CDR3 sequence (DNA): TGTGCCAGCAGCCAAGGGACAGGGAGAGACTATGGCTACACCTTC.

This rearrangement joins TRBV30 to TRBJ1-5, with a tentative D call TRBD1 (5 bases). Germline V CDR1 and CDR2: GTSNPN, SVGIG (reference sequence). Trimming removed 2 bases from V and 6 bases from J, with 11 bases in between. The CDR3 runs to 13 residues. The CDR3 protein is CAWSSGGGQPQHF. CDR3 nucleotides: TGTGCCTGGAGTTCGGGTGGGGGTCAGCCCCAGCATTTT.

The CDR3 DNA reads as TGTGCCAGCACCCGAGAACAACTCGGACAGAGATCTAACTATGGCTACACCTTC. As protein: CASTREQLGQRSNYGYTF. V gene TRBV7-9 combines with J gene TRBJ1-2, with D possibly TRBD1 on 6 matching bases. In germline, CDR1 is SEHNR, CDR2 FQNEAQ (reference sequence). This CDR3 is built from 18 residues. Trimming took off 7 bases at V and 0 bases at J, with 24 bases between the two ends.

The chain employs TRBV11-2 and TRBJ2-7, with D perhaps matching TRBD1 (6 bases). Trimming pared 5 bases from V and 6 bases from J, leaving 11 bases between. Germline loops: CDR1 SGHAT, CDR2 FQNNGV. The CDR3 is 12 amino acids. CDR3 sequence (DNA): TGTGCCAGCAGCCCAACAGGGTCCGAGCAGTACTTC. This translates into CASSPTGSEQYF.

V and J are TRBV5-6 and TRBJ2-1, with D possibly being TRBD2 (6 bases). This CDR3 spans 15 amino acids. CDR1 is SGHDT and CDR2 is YYEEEE in the germline V gene. V dropped 0 bases and J dropped 4 bases, with 11 bases sitting between them. The CDR3 sequence: CASSLEPSAYNEQFF. CDR3 sequence (DNA): TGTGCCAGCAGCTTGGAACCTAGCGCGTACAATGAGCAGTTCTTC.

The chain employs TRBV9 and TRBJ2-7; D is unresolved. Between the trimmed V and J ends, which lost 7 bases and 0 bases, there was a span of 17 bases. This CDR3 region has 15 residues. Germline loops: CDR1 SGDLS, CDR2 YYNGEE. CDR3 in DNA: TGTGCCAGCGGTCCCGGGCCGTTGAGCTCCTACGAGCAGTACTTC. Encoded protein: CASGPGPLSSYEQYF.

The genes are TRBV7-9 and TRBJ1-2, with a tentative D call TRBD1 (5 bases). V gave up 1 base and J gave up 8 bases, with 14 bases separating them. CDR3 length equals 14 residues. Germline-derived CDR1 and CDR2 are SEHNR and FQNEAQ (reference sequence). CDR3 DNA sequence: TGTGCCAGCAGCTTAGAGGAGGGGACGGTGGGCTACACCTTC. This encodes CASSLEEGTVGYTF. The whole variable domain, remainder taken from reference TRBV7-9 and TRBJ1-2, is DTGVSQNPRHKITKRGQNVTFRCDPISEHNRLYWYRQTLGQGPEFLTYFQNEAQLEKSRLLSDRFSAERPKGSFSTLEIQRTEQGDSAMYLCASSLEEGTVGYTFGSGTRLTVV.

The chain couples TRBV30 to TRBJ1-5; D gene uncertain. The germline V and J ends were trimmed by 0 bases and 6 bases, with 12 bases remaining between them. From germline, CDR1 is GTSNPN and CDR2 SVGIG (reference sequence). The CDR3 is 14 amino acids. The CDR3 loop reads CAWSVGVPGQPQHF. CDR3 DNA sequence: TGTGCCTGGAGTGTTGGGGTTCCCGGTCAGCCCCAGCATTTT.

J is TRBJ1-3 and V is TRBV7-9; 7 bases fit TRBD1. J lost 2 bases, V lost 4 bases, and 14 bases had no gene match. The CDR3 totals 18 residues. Germline loops: CDR1 SEHNR, CDR2 FQNEAQ (reference sequence). Here the CDR3 reads CASSSSLGEDRAGNTIYF. DNA for the CDR3: TGTGCCAGCAGCTCGTCCTTGGGCGAAGACAGGGCTGGAAACACCATATATTTT.

The rearrangement links TRBV5-1 to TRBJ1-3; 10 bases align to TRBD1. With V trimmed by 1 base and J by 0 bases, 4 bases remained unmatched. This CDR3 is 17 amino acids long. Germline-derived CDR1 and CDR2 are SGHRS and YFSETQ. Written as DNA, the CDR3 is TGCGCCAGCAGCTTGTCGACAGGGGGCCGCTCTGGAAACACCATATATTTT. This gives the protein CASSLSTGGRSGNTIYF.